This entry lists 14 T cell receptor beta chains sequenced from one sample in a study of response to subunit inactivated influenza vaccine. TCRdb re-called the RT-PCR reads through MiXCR, storing one row per CDR3 protein. The profile shows roughly 500,000 distinct CDR3 sequences, 16% of them singletons. This specimen consisted of CD4+ T cells sorted from PBMCs, obtained roughly 24 months after vaccination. The receptors originated from a man aged 50-75 years who received an inactivated influenza vaccine.

The chain carries TRBV28 and TRBJ2-1; 12 bases fit TRBD2. Unmatched junction bases numbered 3, after V lost 4 bases and J lost 5 bases. The CDR3 sequence is 15 residues long. Germline V gene sequence: CDR1 MDHEN, CDR2 SYDVKM. CDR3 coding DNA: TGTGCCAGCAGTTCCTCTAGCGGGAGGGACAATGAGCAGTTCTTC. Translated: CASSSSSGRDNEQFF.

The chain has TRBV7-9 and TRBJ1-4; D possibly corresponds to TRBD1 (5 bases). Trimming took 1 base from V and 6 from J, leaving 15 bases between them. CDR3 length equals 16 residues. Germline assignment: CDR1 SEHNR and CDR2 FQNEAQ (reference sequence). Written as DNA, the CDR3 is TGTGCCAGCAGCTTAGACTTAATGAGGGGCTATGAAAAACTGTTTTTT. Its protein is CASSLDLMRGYEKLFF.

The gene calls are TRBV20-1 and TRBJ2-2; 10 bases are a match to TRBD1. Germline V gives CDR1 DFQATT, CDR2 SNEGSKA (reference sequence). Germline trimming cut 5 bases from V and 5 bases from J; bases unmatched to any gene: 11. The CDR3 runs 16 residues. The CDR3: CSAQTPGQGRTGELFF. CDR3 sequence (DNA): TGCAGTGCTCAGACACCGGGACAGGGGAGGACCGGGGAGCTGTTTTTT.

The V and J genes are TRBV5-1 and TRBJ2-2; 7 bases agree with TRBD1. Per germline, CDR1 SGHRS and CDR2 YFSETQ. J gave up 2 bases and V 5 bases, and 15 bases lay outside the gene matches. This CDR3 is 18 amino acids long. CDR3 bases: TGCGCCAGCAGTCCCACCCAGACAGGGAGCACAAACACCGGGGAGCTGTTTTTT. Amino acid sequence: CASSPTQTGSTNTGELFF. The whole variable domain, remainder taken from reference TRBV5-1 and TRBJ2-2, is KAGVTQTPRYLIKTRGQQVTLSCSPISGHRSVSWYQQTPGQGLQFLFEYFSETQRNKGNFPGRFSGRQFSNSRSEMNVSTLELGDSALYLCASSPTQTGSTNTGELFFGEGSRLTVL.

This clonotype has more than one count but fewer than ten. CDR3 sequence: CASTPWGRAEETQYF. In DNA form, the CDR3 reads TGTGCCAGCACCCCCTGGGGCCGAGCTGAGGAGACCCAGTACTTC. The V gene is TRBV6-2 or TRBV6-3, the J gene TRBJ2-5; D might be TRBD1 (5 bases). This CDR3 has 15 residues. Trimming stripped 7 bases from V and 5 bases from J, with 20 bases between. The germline gives CDR1 MNHEY, CDR2 SVGEGT.

This clonotype was counted ten times or more. The gene calls are TRBV5-4 and TRBJ2-3; 10 bases fit TRBD2. After removal of 4 bases from V and 6 bases from J, the junction contained 5 bases not matched to a gene. The CDR3 spans 14 residues. The germline V gene encodes CDR1 SGHNT and CDR2 YYREEE (reference sequence). The CDR3 spells CASSLGTSVDTQYF. Written as DNA, the CDR3 is TGTGCCAGCAGCCTCGGGACTAGCGTTGATACGCAGTATTTT.

The V call is TRBV28, the J call TRBJ2-7; D is uncertain. Trimming removed 3 bases at V and 4 bases at J, with 10 bases between. The length of the CDR3 is 13 residues. Looked up from germline, CDR1 is MDHEN and CDR2 is SYDVKM. The CDR3 nucleotides read TGTGCCAGCAGTTTGACGAACGGGTACGAGCAGTACTTC. This sequence encodes CASSLTNGYEQYF.

The chain combines TRBV24-1 with TRBJ2-1; 7 bases match TRBD2. With V trimmed by 7 bases and J by 1 base, 6 bases remained unmatched. This CDR3 comprises 15 residues. Germline-derived CDR1 and CDR2 are KGHDR and SFDVKD. CDR3 sequence: CATRGSGSSYNEQFF. The CDR3 region has the DNA TGTGCCACCAGGGGTAGCGGGTCGTCCTACAATGAGCAGTTCTTC.

This clonotype was detected many times. CDR3 sequence reads: CASSTQTGVNYGYTF. DNA of the CDR3: TGTGCCAGCAGTACCCAGACAGGAGTTAACTATGGCTACACCTTC. This rearrangement joins TRBV12-3 or TRBV12-4 to TRBJ1-2; TRBD1 is a possible D gene (6 bases). Trimming removed 5 bases from V and 1 base from J, with 14 bases in between. There are 15 residues in the CDR3.

Only a few counts were recorded for this clonotype. V gene TRBV6-2 or TRBV6-3 combines with J gene TRBJ2-1; 9 bases agree with TRBD2. The V and J ends lost 0 bases and 6 bases, in that order; junction bases with no gene match: 0. CDR1 is MNHEY and CDR2 is SVGEGT in the germline V gene. The CDR3 spans 14 residues. The CDR3 loop is CASSYSAGGNEQFF. The CDR3 bases are TGTGCCAGCAGTTACTCAGCGGGGGGCAATGAGCAGTTCTTC.

This clonotype has more than one count but fewer than ten. The rearrangement links TRBV12-3 or TRBV12-4 to TRBJ2-1, with D maybe TRBD2 (7 bases). CDR3 length: 17 amino acids. V dropped 8 bases and J dropped 0 bases, with 20 bases sitting between them. The CDR3 sequence is CASARRGASSSYNEQFF. The CDR3 nucleotides are TGTGCCAGCGCTCGCCGGGGGGCCTCGAGCTCCTACAATGAGCAGTTCTTC.

This clonotype was seen a few times. The chain links TRBV4-1 to TRBJ2-2; D unclear. Germline V gene sequence: CDR1 MGHRA, CDR2 YSYEKL. V lost 0 bases and J 7 bases, leaving 3 bases between the germline ends. CDR3 length equals 12 residues. The CDR3 loop reads CASSQEVGELFF. CDR3 bases: TGCGCCAGCAGCCAAGAGGTCGGGGAGCTGTTTTTT.

This clonotype was seen at least ten times. V is TRBV12-3 or TRBV12-4 and J is TRBJ2-4; D is ambiguous. V shed 6 bases and J shed 2 bases, with 2 bases lying between them. This CDR3 spans 11 amino acids. This chain's CDR3 is CASSPKNIQYF. DNA of the CDR3: TGTGCCAGCAGCCCCAAAAACATTCAGTACTTC.

This clonotype occurred a few times. The V call is TRBV4-3, the J call TRBJ1-4; 8 bases are a match to TRBD1. CDR1 and CDR2 (germline): LGHNA, YSLEER. The V gene end was trimmed by 0 bases and the J gene end by 0 bases; junction bases not matched to a gene: 6. This CDR3 is 18 amino acids long. CDR3 coding DNA: TGCGCCAGCAGCCAAGATTTGGCAGGGGGCGCAACTAATGAAAAACTGTTTTTT. Its translation is CASSQDLAGGATNEKLFF.